Below are 21 T cell receptor beta chains sequenced from a single sample in a study of T-cell memory formation after mild COVID-19. Via MiXCR, TCRdb re-called the 5' RACE reads, giving one row per CDR3 protein. In the table there are hundreds of thousands of distinct CDR3 sequences, more than 15% of which are singletons. The sample taken for sequencing was PBMCs or a T cell subset sorted from them (not recorded which). The receptor set was obtained from an adult woman who had mild COVID-19 (a few samples of this study predate the infection). Cell type and time point are not known.

This chain links TRBV2 with TRBJ2-7; D is ambiguous. CDR3 length: 14 amino acids. V lost 6 bases and J lost 0, with 12 bases in between. CDR1 and CDR2 (germline): SNHLY, FYNNEI. CDR3 protein: CASSPELGSYEQYF. CDR3 bases: TGTGCCAGCAGCCCAGAACTGGGCTCCTACGAGCAGTACTTC.

This clonotype was seen a handful of times. This rearrangement joins TRBV5-1 to TRBJ2-7; TRBD1 aligns across 12 bases. CDR1 and CDR2 (germline): SGHRS, YFSETQ. CDR3 size: 17 residues. V shed 2 bases, J shed 5 bases, and the junction held 11 bases outside the gene matches. CDR3 DNA: TGCGCCAGCAGCTTCCCCGGGACAGGGGGCTTCGGGGACGAGCAGTACTTC. Its protein product is CASSFPGTGGFGDEQYF. Supplemented by reference TRBV5-1 and TRBJ2-7, the full variable domain reads KAGVTQTPRYLIKTRGQQVTLSCSPISGHRSVSWYQQTPGQGLQFLFEYFSETQRNKGNFPGRFSGRQFSNSRSEMNVSTLELGDSALYLCASSFPGTGGFGDEQYFGPGTRLTVT.

This clonotype was seen a handful of times. This sequence joins TRBV7-2 and TRBJ2-1; 11 nucleotides align to TRBD2. Germline loops: CDR1 SGHTA, CDR2 FQGNSA. J lost 4 bases, V lost 2 bases, and 4 bases had no gene match. The CDR3 consists of 16 residues. CDR3 protein: CASSLKVAGGYNEQFF. CDR3 DNA sequence: TGTGCCAGCAGCTTAAAGGTAGCGGGAGGGTACAATGAGCAGTTCTTC.

This clonotype was seen ten or more times. This chain links TRBV19 with TRBJ2-1; the match to TRBD1 covers 9 bases. Germline lookup yields CDR1 LNHDA and CDR2 SQIVND (reference sequence). The CDR3 is 15 amino acids. With 6 bases clipped from V and 2 bases from J, the junction kept 5 bases outside the gene matches. CDR3 sequence (DNA): TGTGCCAGTAGATCGGACAGGGGTACCTACAATGAGCAGTTCTTC. Protein: CASRSDRGTYNEQFF.

This rearrangement joins TRBV5-6 to TRBJ1-2; possibly TRBD1 for D (5 bases). In germline, CDR1 is SGHDT, CDR2 YYEEEE. V lost 7 bases and J 4 bases, leaving 17 bases between the germline ends. There are 14 residues in the CDR3. Here the CDR3 reads CASQVGVSPYGYTF. The DNA for the CDR3 is TGTGCCAGCCAAGTAGGGGTAAGCCCCTATGGCTACACCTTC.

This clonotype was detected only a few times. The chain has TRBV5-4 and TRBJ2-3; D uncertain. Deletions cut 5 bases from V and 1 base from J, with 11 bases between. The CDR3 runs to 14 residues. Germline lookup yields CDR1 SGHNT and CDR2 YYREEE (reference sequence). For the CDR3, the DNA is TGTGCCAGCAGGATCGGGTACGGCACAGATACGCAGTATTTT. As protein: CASRIGYGTDTQYF. The full variable domain, completed using reference TRBV5-4 and TRBJ2-3, is ETGVTQSPTHLIKTRGQQVTLRCSSQSGHNTVSWYQQALGQGPQFIFQYYREEENGRGNFPPRFSGLQFPNYSSELNVNALELDDSALYLCASRIGYGTDTQYFGPGTRLTVL.

The table lists this clonotype with a few counts. The chain uses TRBV29-1 and TRBJ1-3, with D unclear. CDR1 is SQVTM, CDR2 ANQGSEA, per germline. The length of the CDR3 is 11 residues. Trimming removed 6 bases from V and 7 bases from J, with 10 bases in between. DNA for the CDR3: TGCAGCGTCCAGGCGGGGAACACCATATATTTT. Protein: CSVQAGNTIYF.

At least ten counts were recorded for this clonotype. The rearrangement uses TRBV7-3 and TRBJ2-6; D remains ambiguous. The CDR3 is 15 residues long. Germline V gene lookup returns CDR1 SGHTA and CDR2 FQGTGA. V was pared by 5 bases and J by 0 bases, with 8 bases between. The chain's CDR3 is CASSLSASGANVLTF. CDR3 nucleotide sequence: TGTGCCAGCAGCCTATCCGCCTCTGGGGCCAACGTCCTGACTTTC.

The rearrangement links TRBV7-9 to TRBJ2-1; D is ambiguous. With 1 base removed from V and 5 bases from J, the gap between germline ends came to 9 bases. CDR3 length: 14 residues. Per germline, CDR1 SEHNR and CDR2 FQNEAQ (reference sequence). The CDR3 DNA reads TGTGCCAGCAGCTTAGATACAACGGACAATGAGCAGTTCTTC. Translating it yields CASSLDTTDNEQFF.

The chain has TRBV14 and TRBJ2-1; no clear D gene. V lost 4 bases and J 4 bases, leaving 11 bases between the germline ends. This CDR3 is built from 14 residues. The germline V gene encodes CDR1 SGHDN and CDR2 FVKESK. Written as DNA, the CDR3 is TGTGCCAGCAGCCCCCTCCTCTGGTACAATGAGCAGTTCTTC. It translates to CASSPLLWYNEQFF.

V and J are TRBV9 and TRBJ2-7, with D uncertain. The CDR3 spans 15 residues. Germline CDR1 SGDLS, CDR2 YYNGEE. Trimming cost V 0 bases and J 3 bases, with 13 bases left between them. CDR3 sequence (DNA): TGTGCCAGCAGCGTAGACGGAACTCCGGGCTACGAGCAGTACTTC. It translates to CASSVDGTPGYEQYF.

V gene TRBV6-5 combines with J gene TRBJ2-3; D gene uncertain. Trimming took 7 bases from V and 5 from J, leaving 7 bases between them. Germline-derived CDR1 and CDR2 are MNHEY and SVGAGI. CDR3 length equals 11 residues. The DNA of the CDR3 is TGTGCCAGCACGCTTAGAGATACGCAGTATTTT. Amino acid sequence: CASTLRDTQYF.

This clonotype was seen only a few times. The chain is built from TRBV21-1 and TRBJ2-3; TRBD2 is the table's D call and was not checked against the DNA. TRBV21-1 corresponds to a pseudogene. The CDR3 totals 16 residues. The CDR3 DNA reads TGTGCCAGCAGCAGAAAGACTACCCACTCCACAGATACGCAGTATTTT. Its protein is CASSRKTTHSTDTQYF.

The rearrangement uses TRBV5-1 and TRBJ2-7; TRBD1 matches 12 bases. Germline assignment: CDR1 SGHRS and CDR2 YFSETQ. The CDR3 runs to 17 residues. Trimming took 3 bases from V and 3 from J; bases not matched to a gene: 10. CDR3 residues: CASSSGQGASRVYEQYF. The CDR3 DNA follows: TGCGCCAGCAGCTCGGGACAGGGGGCGAGTCGAGTCTACGAGCAGTACTTC.

This clonotype was seen ten or more times. The rearrangement links TRBV6-6 to TRBJ1-2; D is unresolved. The germline CDR1 and CDR2 sequences are MNHNY and SVGAGI (reference sequence). The V and J ends lost 7 bases and 0 bases respectively, with 6 bases between them. The CDR3 runs to 12 residues. CDR3 protein: CASTAANYGYTF. Written as DNA, the CDR3 is TGTGCCAGCACGGCAGCTAACTATGGCTACACCTTC.

The rearrangement links TRBV29-1 to TRBJ2-7; 9 bases fit TRBD2. This CDR3 has 14 amino acids. With 1 base clipped from V and 7 bases from J, the junction kept 8 bases outside the gene matches. Germline values: CDR1 SQVTM, CDR2 ANQGSEA. This CDR3 is CSVEGWALAGEQYF. DNA for the CDR3: TGCAGCGTTGAAGGTTGGGCCCTAGCGGGAGAGCAGTACTTC.

This rearrangement joins TRBV7-8 to TRBJ2-1; tentatively, D is TRBD2 (6 bases). CDR3 size: 18 residues. Germline assignment: CDR1 SGHVS and CDR2 FQNEAQ. V was pared by 0 bases and J by 0 bases, with 15 bases between. The CDR3 reads CASSLAGTPWGSYNEQFF. The CDR3 bases are TGTGCCAGCAGCTTAGCGGGGACTCCATGGGGCTCCTACAATGAGCAGTTCTTC.

This clonotype has a handful of counts. This chain links TRBV12-3 or TRBV12-4 with TRBJ2-3; 8 bases match TRBD1. CDR3 length: 13 amino acids. J was trimmed by 6 bases and V by 7 bases; bases with no gene match: 6. CDR3 loop: CASNQQGVDTQYF. For the CDR3, the DNA is TGTGCCAGCAATCAACAGGGGGTGGATACGCAGTATTTT.

This clonotype was detected only a few times. J is TRBJ2-5 and V is TRBV20-1; the match to TRBD1 covers 8 bases. The germline CDR1 and CDR2 sequences are DFQATT and SNEGSKA (reference sequence). There are 14 residues in the CDR3. Germline trimming cut 5 bases from V and 5 bases from J; bases unmatched to any gene: 10. CDR3 residues: CSAPRQGSSETQYF. DNA for the CDR3: TGCAGTGCTCCCCGACAGGGGAGTTCCGAGACCCAGTACTTC.

V and J are TRBV20-1 and TRBJ1-6, with 11 bases fitting TRBD1. V was pared by 4 bases and J by 11 bases, with 7 bases of the junction left unmatched. This CDR3 has 14 residues. The germline CDR1 and CDR2 sequences are DFQATT and SNEGSKA (reference sequence). Written as DNA, the CDR3 is TGCAGTGCTACCCTTGGACAGGGGGCTACACCCCTCCACTTT. Encoded protein: CSATLGQGATPLHF.

Only a few counts were recorded for this clonotype. J is TRBJ2-5 and V is TRBV20-1, with 11 bases matching TRBD2. V was clipped by 6 bases and J by 1 base; unmatched bases: 13. Per germline, CDR1 DFQATT and CDR2 SNEGSKA (reference sequence). The CDR3 runs to 17 residues. CDR3 loop: CSAGAAFSGGGQETQYF. CDR3 DNA sequence: TGCAGTGCCGGAGCGGCGTTTAGCGGGGGGGGCCAAGAGACCCAGTACTTC.